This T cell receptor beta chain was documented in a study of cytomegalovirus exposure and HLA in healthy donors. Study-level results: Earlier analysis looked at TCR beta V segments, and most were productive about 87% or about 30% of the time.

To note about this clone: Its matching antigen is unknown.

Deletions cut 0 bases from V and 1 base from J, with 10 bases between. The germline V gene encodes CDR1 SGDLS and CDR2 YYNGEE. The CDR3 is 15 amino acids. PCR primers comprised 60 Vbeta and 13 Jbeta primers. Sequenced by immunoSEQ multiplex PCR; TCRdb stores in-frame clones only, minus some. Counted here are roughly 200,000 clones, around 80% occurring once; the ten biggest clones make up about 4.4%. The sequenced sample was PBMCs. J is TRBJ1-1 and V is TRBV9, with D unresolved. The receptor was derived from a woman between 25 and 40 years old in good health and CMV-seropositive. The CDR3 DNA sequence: TGTGCCAGCAGCGTAGCTACCTACGAGAACACTGAAGCTTTCTTT. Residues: CASSVATYENTEAFF.